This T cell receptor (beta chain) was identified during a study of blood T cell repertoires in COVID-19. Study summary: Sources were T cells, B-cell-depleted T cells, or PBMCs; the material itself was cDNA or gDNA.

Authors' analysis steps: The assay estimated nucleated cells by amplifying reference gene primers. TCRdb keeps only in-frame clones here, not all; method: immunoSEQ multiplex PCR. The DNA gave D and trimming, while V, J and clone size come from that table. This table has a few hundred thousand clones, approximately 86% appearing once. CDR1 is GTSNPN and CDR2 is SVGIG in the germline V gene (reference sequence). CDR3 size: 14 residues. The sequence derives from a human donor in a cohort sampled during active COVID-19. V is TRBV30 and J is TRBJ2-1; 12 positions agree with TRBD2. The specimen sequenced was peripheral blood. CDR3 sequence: CATGLAGGYNEQFF. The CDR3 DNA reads TGTGCTACAGGGCTAGCGGGGGGGTACAATGAGCAGTTCTTC.